The 8 T cell receptor beta chains below come from one sample, sequenced in a study of blood T cell repertoires in COVID-19. The method was immunoSEQ multiplex PCR; TCRdb's version includes in-frame clones alone and lacks a portion of them. The sample holds approximately 150,000 clones; 79% are singletons and the top ten take approximately 7.6%. Sequenced: peripheral blood. The receptors were sampled from a woman aged 55-69 years with COVID-19, enrolled during active disease.

J is TRBJ2-3 and V is TRBV7-6, with 7 bases identical to TRBD2. V shed 5 bases and J 4 bases; nucleotides not matched to a gene: 15. Germline-derived CDR1 and CDR2 are SGHVS and FNYEAQ. The CDR3 contains 17 residues. This CDR3 is CASSRLTSAPKADTQYF. Written as DNA, the CDR3 is TGTGCCAGCAGCAGACTCACTAGCGCCCCAAAGGCAGATACGCAGTATTTT. Full variable domain (missing parts from reference TRBV7-6 and TRBJ2-3): GAGVSQSPRYKVTKRGQDVALRCDPISGHVSLYWYRQALGQGPEFLTYFNYEAQQDKSGLPNDRFSAERPEGSISTLTIQRTEQRDSAMYRCASSRLTSAPKADTQYFGPGTRLTVL.

The chain has TRBV5-6 and TRBJ2-3; D possibly matches TRBD1 or TRBD2 (5 bases each). CDR1 is SGHDT, CDR2 YYEEEE, per germline. V lost 4 bases and J 3 bases, leaving 12 bases between the germline ends. This CDR3 spans 14 amino acids. The chain's CDR3 is CASSLGVATDTQYF. CDR3 nucleotide sequence: TGTGCCAGCAGCCTGGGGGTAGCGACAGATACGCAGTATTTT.

This clone has only one observation. The chain links TRBV7-3 to TRBJ2-2, with D perhaps matching TRBD1 (5 bases). With 4 bases removed from V and 0 bases from J, the gap between germline ends came to 12 bases. Germline CDR1 and CDR2: SGHTA and FQGTGA. The CDR3 extends over 16 amino acids. The CDR3 nucleotides are TGTGCCAGCAGCTCGCAGGGTCTACCGAACACCGGGGAGCTGTTTTTT. Translating gives CASSSQGLPNTGELFF.

The rearrangement uses TRBV6-5 and TRBJ2-3; 10 bases map to TRBD2. V was clipped by 3 bases and J by 3 bases; unmatched bases: 3. The CDR3 extends over 15 amino acids. CDR1 is MNHEY, CDR2 SVGAGI, per germline. The CDR3 sequence is CASSYGLAETDTQYF. DNA for the CDR3: TGTGCCAGCAGTTATGGACTAGCGGAAACAGATACGCAGTATTTT.

This clone has a handful of counts. This chain links TRBV6-8 with TRBJ2-7; 10 bases agree with TRBD2. CDR3 length: 19 amino acids. V lost 4 bases and J lost 1; bases outside the gene matches: 16. Germline V gene sequence: CDR1 MNHGY, CDR2 SAAAGT. DNA for the CDR3: TGTGCCAGCAGTTGTAGGGAACTAGCGGGACACAGAGGGTCCTACGAGCAGTACTTC. Translation: CASSCRELAGHRGSYEQYF.

The chain recombines TRBV6-6 with TRBJ2-3; the D gene is possibly TRBD2 (6 bases). The CDR3 totals 16 residues. Germline V lookup: CDR1 MNHNY, CDR2 SVGAGI (reference sequence). V lost 0 bases and J 1 base, leaving 11 bases between the germline ends. The CDR3 DNA reads as TGTGCCAGCAGTTACTCGATCGGGGGTGGCACAGATACGCAGTATTTT. This encodes CASSYSIGGGTDTQYF.

With respect to this clone: Its ends do not fully match the called genes, so a read error is possible. The V and J genes are TRBV6-1 and TRBJ1-2; weak D call: TRBD1 (6 bases). Germline lookup yields CDR1 MNHNS and CDR2 SASEGT. This CDR3 contains 13 residues. The CDR3: CASREGGGRGYTF. In DNA form, the CDR3 reads TGTGCCAGCAGGGAAGGAGGGGGACGCGGCTACACCTTC.

This clone was counted a few times. The rearrangement links TRBV27 to TRBJ2-1; D is possibly TRBD2 (6 bases). The V end was cut by 7 bases, the J end by 2 bases, with 18 bases between. The CDR3 is made up of 16 amino acids. Germline loops: CDR1 MNHEY, CDR2 SMNVEV (reference sequence). For the CDR3, the DNA is TGTGCCAGCACCCCAAGAGGGGCGGGGACCTACAATGAGCAGTTCTTC. This gives the protein CASTPRGAGTYNEQFF.